The present T cell receptor beta chain was sequenced within a study of CD8+CD57+ T cells in acquired aplastic anemia. Turning to the study itself: Sorted CD4+ and CD8+ cells yielded DNA averaging around 3 ug.

Concerning this clonotype itself: Its antigen is undetermined.

For CDR3 and TCR beta VDJ profiling, genomic DNA was the template used. TCRdb fed the reads into MiXCR, producing one record per CDR3 protein. The sample holds around 250,000 distinct CDR3 sequences, approximately 55% seen once. Study-level points and caveats: Patients and controls had in common fewer than 30 CD8+ CDR3 sequences.

The TCR originated in a human donor with severe aplastic anemia or a healthy control (not recorded which). Sequences were obtained from sorted CD4+, CD8+, or CD8+CD57+ T cells (not recorded which) from PBMCs.

In nucleotides, the CDR3 is TGCAGCGCCTGGGGAGCGGGAGTGGGAGATACGCAGTATTTT. As protein: CSAWGAGVGDTQYF. The genes are TRBV29-1 and TRBJ2-3; 8 positions agree with TRBD2. Germline CDR1 is SQVTM and CDR2 is ANQGSEA. The trim removed 7 bases at V and 5 bases at J, leaving 11 bases unmatched. The CDR3 contains 14 residues.